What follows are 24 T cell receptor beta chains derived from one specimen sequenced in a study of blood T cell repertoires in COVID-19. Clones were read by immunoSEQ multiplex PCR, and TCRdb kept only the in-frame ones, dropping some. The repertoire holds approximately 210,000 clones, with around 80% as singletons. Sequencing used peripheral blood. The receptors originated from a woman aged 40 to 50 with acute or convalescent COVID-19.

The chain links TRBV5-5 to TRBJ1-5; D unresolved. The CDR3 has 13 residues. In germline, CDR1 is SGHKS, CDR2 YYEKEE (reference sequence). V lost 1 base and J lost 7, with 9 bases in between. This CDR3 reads CASSLTGEQPQHF. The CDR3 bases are TGTGCCAGCAGCTTGACTGGGGAGCAGCCCCAGCATTTT.

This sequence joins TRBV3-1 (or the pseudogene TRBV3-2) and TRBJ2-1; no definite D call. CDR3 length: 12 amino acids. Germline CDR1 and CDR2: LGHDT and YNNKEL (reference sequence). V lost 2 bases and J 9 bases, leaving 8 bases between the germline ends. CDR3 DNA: TGTGCCAGCAGCCAATTGGCTGGTGAGCAGTTCTTC. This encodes CASSQLAGEQFF.

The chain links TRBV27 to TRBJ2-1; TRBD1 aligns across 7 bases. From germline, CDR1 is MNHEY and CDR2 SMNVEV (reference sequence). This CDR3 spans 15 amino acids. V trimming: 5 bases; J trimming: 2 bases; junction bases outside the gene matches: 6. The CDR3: CASSPTTGPYNEQFF. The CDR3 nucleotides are TGTGCCAGCAGTCCAACGACAGGGCCCTACAATGAGCAGTTCTTC.

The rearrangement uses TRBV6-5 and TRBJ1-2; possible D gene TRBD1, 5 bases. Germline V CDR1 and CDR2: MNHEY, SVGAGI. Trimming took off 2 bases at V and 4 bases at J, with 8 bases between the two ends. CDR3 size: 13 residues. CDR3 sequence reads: CASSYTDSYGYTF. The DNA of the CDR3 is TGTGCCAGCAGTTACACAGACAGCTATGGCTACACCTTC.

CDR3 residues: CATSDPTGITDTQYF. As DNA, the CDR3 is TGTGCCACCAGTGACCCGACGGGGATCACAGATACGCAGTATTTT. V gene TRBV24-1 combines with J gene TRBJ2-3, with D possibly being TRBD2 (5 bases). The CDR3 has 15 amino acids. V shed 4 bases and J shed 2 bases, with 12 bases lying between them. Looked up from germline, CDR1 is KGHDR and CDR2 is SFDVKD.

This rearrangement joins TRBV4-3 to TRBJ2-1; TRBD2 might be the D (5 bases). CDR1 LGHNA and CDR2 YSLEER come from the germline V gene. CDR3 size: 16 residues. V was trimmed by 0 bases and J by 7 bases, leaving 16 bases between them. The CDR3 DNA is TGCGCCAGCAGCCAAGATGCGACCTTTGGAGGAAATGAGCAGTTCTTC. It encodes CASSQDATFGGNEQFF.

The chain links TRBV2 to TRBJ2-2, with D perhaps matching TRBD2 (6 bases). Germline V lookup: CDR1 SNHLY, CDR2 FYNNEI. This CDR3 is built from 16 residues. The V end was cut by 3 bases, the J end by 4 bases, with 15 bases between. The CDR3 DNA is TGTGCCAGCAGTGATTCGGGGGAATCGTTCACCGGGGAGCTGTTTTTT. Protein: CASSDSGESFTGELFF.

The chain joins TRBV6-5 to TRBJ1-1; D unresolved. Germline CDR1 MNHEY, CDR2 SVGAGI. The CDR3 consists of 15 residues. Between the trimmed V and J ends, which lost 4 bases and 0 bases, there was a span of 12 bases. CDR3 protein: CASSFSGLLNTEAFF. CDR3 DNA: TGTGCCAGCAGTTTCTCCGGACTGCTGAACACTGAAGCTTTCTTT.

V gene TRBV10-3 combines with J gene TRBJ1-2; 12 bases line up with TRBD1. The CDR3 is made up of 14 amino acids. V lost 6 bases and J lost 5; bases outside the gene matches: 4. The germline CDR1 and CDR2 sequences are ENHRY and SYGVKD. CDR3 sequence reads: CAISGGQGAYGYTF. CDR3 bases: TGTGCCATCAGCGGGGGACAGGGGGCGTATGGCTACACCTTC.

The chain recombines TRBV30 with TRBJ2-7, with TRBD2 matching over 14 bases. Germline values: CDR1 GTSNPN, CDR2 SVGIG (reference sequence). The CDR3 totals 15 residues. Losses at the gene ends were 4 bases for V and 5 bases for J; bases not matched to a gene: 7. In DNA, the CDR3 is TGTGCCTGGACCGTGGGGACTAGCGGGGGCAACGAGCAGTACTTC. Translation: CAWTVGTSGGNEQYF.

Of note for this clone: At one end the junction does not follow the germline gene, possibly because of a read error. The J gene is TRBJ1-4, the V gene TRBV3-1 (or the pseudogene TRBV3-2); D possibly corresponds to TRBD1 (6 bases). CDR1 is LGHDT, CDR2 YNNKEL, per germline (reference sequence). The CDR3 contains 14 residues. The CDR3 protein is CASSQTGPGPQWVF. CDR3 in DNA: TGTGCCAGCAGCCAAACAGGGCCCGGACCCCAGTGGGTTTTT.

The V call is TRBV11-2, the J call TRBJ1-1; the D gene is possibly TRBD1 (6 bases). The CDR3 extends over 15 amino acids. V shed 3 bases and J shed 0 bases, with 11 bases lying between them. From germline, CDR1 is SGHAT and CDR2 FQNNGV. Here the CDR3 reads CASSFWDKLNTEAFF. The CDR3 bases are TGTGCCAGCAGCTTTTGGGACAAACTGAACACTGAAGCTTTCTTT.

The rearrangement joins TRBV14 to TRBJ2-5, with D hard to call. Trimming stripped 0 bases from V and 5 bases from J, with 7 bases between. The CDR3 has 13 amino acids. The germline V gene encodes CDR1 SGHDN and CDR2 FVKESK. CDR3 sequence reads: CASSQEYEETQYF. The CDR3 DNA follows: TGTGCCAGCAGCCAAGAATACGAGGAGACCCAGTACTTC. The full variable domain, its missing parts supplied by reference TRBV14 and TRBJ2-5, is EAGVTQFPSHSVIEKGQTVTLRCDPISGHDNLYWYRRVMGKEIKFLLHFVKESKQDESGMPNNRFLAERTGGTYSTLKVQPAELEDSGVYFCASSQEYEETQYFGPGTRLLVL.

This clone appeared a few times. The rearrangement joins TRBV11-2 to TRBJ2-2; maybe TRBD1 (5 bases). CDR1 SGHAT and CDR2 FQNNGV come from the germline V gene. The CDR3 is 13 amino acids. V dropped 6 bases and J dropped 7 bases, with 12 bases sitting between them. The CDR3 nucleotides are TGTGCCAGCAGTATAGGGGCTGGCGGGGAGCTGTTTTTT. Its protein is CASSIGAGGELFF.

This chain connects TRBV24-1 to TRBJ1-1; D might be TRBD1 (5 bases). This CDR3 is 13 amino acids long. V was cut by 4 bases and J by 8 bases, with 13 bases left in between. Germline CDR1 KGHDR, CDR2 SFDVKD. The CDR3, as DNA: TGTGCCACCAGTGACCAGGGTATCGGGGAAGCTTTCTTT. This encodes CATSDQGIGEAFF.

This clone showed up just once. The CDR3 DNA sequence: TGCGCCAGCAGCCAAGCAGGGGGGTCCTACAATGAGCAGTTCTTC. Translated, it gives CASSQAGGSYNEQFF. The rearrangement uses TRBV4-3 and TRBJ2-1, with D tentatively TRBD1 (7 bases). The CDR3 covers 15 residues. CDR1 and CDR2 from the germline V gene are LGHNA and YSLEER. The germline V and J ends were trimmed by 1 base and 1 base, with 8 bases remaining between them.

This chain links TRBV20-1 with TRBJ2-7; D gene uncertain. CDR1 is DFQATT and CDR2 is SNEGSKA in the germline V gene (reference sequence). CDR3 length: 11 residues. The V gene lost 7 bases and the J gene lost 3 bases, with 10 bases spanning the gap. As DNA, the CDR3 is TGCAGTGGCGCACTCGACTACGAGCAGTACTTC. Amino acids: CSGALDYEQYF.

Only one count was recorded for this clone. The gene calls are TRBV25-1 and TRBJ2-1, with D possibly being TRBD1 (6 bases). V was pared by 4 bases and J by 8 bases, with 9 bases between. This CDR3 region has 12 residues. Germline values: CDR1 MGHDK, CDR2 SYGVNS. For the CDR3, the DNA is TGTGCCAGCAGTGGGAACAGGGATGAGCAGTTCTTC. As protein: CASSGNRDEQFF.

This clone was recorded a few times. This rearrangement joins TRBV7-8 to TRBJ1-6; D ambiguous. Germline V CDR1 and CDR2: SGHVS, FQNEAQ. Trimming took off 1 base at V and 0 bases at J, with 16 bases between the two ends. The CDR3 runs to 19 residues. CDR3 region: CASSLVFRSASSYNSPLHF. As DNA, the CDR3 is TGTGCCAGCAGCTTAGTATTTAGGTCGGCTAGCTCCTATAATTCACCCCTCCACTTT.

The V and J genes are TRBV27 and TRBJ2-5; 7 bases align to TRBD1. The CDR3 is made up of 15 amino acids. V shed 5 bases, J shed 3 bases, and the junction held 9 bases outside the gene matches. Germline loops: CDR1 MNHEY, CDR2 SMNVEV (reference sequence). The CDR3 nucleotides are TGTGCCAGCAGTCCGACAGGGTCGGGGAAAGAGACCCAGTACTTC. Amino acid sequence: CASSPTGSGKETQYF.

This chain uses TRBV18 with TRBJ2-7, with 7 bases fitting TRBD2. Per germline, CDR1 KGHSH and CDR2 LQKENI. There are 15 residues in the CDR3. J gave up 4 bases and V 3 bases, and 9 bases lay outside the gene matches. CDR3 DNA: TGTGCCAGCTCACCCCTCGGCGGGAGTATATACGAGCAGTACTTC. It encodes CASSPLGGSIYEQYF.

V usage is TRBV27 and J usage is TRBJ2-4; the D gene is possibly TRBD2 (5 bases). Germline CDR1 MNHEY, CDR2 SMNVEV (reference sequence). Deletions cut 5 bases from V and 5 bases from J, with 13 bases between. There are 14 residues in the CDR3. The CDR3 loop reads CASSKTNRQNIQYF. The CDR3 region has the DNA TGTGCCAGCAGTAAGACTAACCGCCAAAACATTCAGTACTTC.

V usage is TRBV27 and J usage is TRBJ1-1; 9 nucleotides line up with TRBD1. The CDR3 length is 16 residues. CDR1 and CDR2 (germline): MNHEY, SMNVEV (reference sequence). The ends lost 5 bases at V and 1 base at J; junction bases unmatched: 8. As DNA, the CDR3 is TGTGCCAGCAGTCTCCGCACAGGGGGCGGGAACACTGAAGCTTTCTTT. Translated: CASSLRTGGGNTEAFF.

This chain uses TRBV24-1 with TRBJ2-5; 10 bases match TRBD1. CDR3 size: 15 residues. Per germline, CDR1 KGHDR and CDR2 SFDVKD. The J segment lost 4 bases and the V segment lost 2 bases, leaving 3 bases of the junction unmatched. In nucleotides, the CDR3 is TGTGCCACCAGTGATTCGCGGACAGGGGGAGAGACCCAGTACTTC. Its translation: CATSDSRTGGETQYF.